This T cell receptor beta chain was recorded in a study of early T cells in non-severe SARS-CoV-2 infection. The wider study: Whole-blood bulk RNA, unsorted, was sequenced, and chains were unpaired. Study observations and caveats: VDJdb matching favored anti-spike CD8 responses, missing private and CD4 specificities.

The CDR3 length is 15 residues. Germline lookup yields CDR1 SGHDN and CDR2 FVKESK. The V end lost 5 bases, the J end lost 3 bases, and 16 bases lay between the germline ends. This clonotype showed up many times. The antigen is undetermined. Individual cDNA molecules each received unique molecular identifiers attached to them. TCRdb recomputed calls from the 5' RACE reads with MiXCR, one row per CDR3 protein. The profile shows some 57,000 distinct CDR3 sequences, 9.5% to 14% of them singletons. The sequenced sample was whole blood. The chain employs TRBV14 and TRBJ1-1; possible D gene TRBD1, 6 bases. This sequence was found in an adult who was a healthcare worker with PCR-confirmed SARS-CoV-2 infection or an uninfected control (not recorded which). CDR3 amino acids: CASSITGRRDTEAFF. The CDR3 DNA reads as TGTGCCAGCAGCATCACAGGGCGTCGGGACACTGAAGCTTTCTTT.